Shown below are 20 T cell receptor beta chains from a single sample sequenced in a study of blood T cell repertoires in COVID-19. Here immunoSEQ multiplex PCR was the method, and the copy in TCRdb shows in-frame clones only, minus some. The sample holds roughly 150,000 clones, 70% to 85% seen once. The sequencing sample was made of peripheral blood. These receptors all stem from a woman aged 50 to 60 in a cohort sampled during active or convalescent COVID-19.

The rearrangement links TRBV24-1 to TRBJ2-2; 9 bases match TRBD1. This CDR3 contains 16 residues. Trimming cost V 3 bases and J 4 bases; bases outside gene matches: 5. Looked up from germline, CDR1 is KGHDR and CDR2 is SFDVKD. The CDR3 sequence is CATSDPGTGTTGELFF. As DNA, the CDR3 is TGTGCCACCAGTGATCCCGGGACAGGGACCACCGGGGAGCTGTTTTTT.

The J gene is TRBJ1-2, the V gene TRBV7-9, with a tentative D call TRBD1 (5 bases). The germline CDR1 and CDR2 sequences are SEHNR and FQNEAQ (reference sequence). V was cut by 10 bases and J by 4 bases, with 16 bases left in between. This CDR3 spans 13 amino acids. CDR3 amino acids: CATKRQGGYGYTF. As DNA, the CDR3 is TGTGCCACCAAACGCCAGGGAGGCTATGGCTACACCTTC.

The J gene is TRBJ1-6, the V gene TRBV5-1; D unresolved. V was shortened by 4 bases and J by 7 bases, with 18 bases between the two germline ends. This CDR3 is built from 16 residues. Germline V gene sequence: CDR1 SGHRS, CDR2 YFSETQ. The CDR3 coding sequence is TGCGCCAGCAGCCCCTCCGAGAAGCCGGGGAATTCACCCCTCCACTTT. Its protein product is CASSPSEKPGNSPLHF.

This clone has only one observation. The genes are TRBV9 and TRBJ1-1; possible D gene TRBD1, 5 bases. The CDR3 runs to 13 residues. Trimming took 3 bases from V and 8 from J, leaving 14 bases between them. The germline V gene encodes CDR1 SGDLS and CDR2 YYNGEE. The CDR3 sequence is CASSGTGNPEAFF. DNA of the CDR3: TGTGCCAGCAGCGGCACAGGTAACCCCGAAGCTTTCTTT.

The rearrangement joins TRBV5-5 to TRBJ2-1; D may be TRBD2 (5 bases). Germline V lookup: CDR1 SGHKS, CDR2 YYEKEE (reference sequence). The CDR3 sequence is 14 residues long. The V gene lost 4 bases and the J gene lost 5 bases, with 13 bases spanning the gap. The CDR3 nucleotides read TGTGCCAGCAGCCTAGGCCCCGGGAACAATGAGCAGTTCTTC. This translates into CASSLGPGNNEQFF. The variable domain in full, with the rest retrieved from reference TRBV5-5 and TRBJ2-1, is DAGVTQSPTHLIKTRGQQVTLRCSPISGHKSVSWYQQVLGQGPQFIFQYYEKEERGRGNFPDRFSARQFPNYSSELNVNALLLGDSALYLCASSLGPGNNEQFFGPGTRLTVL.

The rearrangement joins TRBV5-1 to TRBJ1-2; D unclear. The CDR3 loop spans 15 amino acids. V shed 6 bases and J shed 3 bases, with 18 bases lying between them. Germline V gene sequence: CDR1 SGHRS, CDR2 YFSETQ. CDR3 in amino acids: CASKSGSPKDYGYTF. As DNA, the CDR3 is TGCGCCAGCAAGTCGGGGTCCCCGAAGGACTATGGCTACACCTTC.

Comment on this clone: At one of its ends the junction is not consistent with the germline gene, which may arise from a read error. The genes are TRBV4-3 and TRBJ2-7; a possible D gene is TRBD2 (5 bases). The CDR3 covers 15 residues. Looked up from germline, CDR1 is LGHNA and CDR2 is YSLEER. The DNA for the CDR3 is TGCGCCAGCAGCCAACCCCGGGGTGGTTCCTCCGAGCAGTACTTC. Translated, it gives CASSQPRGGSSEQYF.

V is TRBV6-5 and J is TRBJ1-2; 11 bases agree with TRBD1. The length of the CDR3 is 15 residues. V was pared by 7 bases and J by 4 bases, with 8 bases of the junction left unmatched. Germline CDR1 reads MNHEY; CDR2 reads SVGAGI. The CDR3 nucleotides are TGTGCCAGCATTCCACTAGGGACAGGGGGCTATGGCTACACCTTC. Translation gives CASIPLGTGGYGYTF.

CDR3 nucleotides: TGCGCCAGCAGCCAAGACCAAGACAGGGGCAATCAGCCCCAGCATTTT. Protein sequence: CASSQDQDRGNQPQHF. The chain uses TRBV4-1 and TRBJ1-5; TRBD1 agrees at 7 bases. CDR1 is MGHRA and CDR2 is YSYEKL in the germline V gene. Losses at the gene ends were 0 bases for V and 2 bases for J; bases not matched to a gene: 4. The CDR3 contains 16 residues.

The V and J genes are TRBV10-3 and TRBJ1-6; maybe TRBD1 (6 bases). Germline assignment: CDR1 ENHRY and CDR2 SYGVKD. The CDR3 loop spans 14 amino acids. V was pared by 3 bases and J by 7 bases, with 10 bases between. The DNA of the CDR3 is TGTGCCATCAGTGATCAGGGGCGAAATTCACCCCTCCACTTT. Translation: CAISDQGRNSPLHF.

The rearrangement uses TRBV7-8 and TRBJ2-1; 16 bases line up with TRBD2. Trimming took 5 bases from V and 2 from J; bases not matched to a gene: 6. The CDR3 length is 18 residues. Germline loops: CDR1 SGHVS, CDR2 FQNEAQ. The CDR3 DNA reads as TGTGCCAGCAGCCTGGGACTAGCGGGGGGGCGGACCTACAATGAGCAGTTCTTC. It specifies CASSLGLAGGRTYNEQFF.

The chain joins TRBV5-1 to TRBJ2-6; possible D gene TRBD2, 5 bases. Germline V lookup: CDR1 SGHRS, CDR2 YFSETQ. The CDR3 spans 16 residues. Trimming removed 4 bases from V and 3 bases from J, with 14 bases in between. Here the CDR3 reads CASSRTLRDGANVLTF. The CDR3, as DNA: TGCGCCAGCAGCCGGACCTTACGGGATGGGGCCAACGTCCTGACTTTC.

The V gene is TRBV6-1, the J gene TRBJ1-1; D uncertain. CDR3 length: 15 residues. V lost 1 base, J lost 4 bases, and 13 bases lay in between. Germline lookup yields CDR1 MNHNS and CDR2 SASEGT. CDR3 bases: TGTGCCAGCAGTGAAGATGGGTTATGGAGCACTGAAGCTTTCTTT. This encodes CASSEDGLWSTEAFF.

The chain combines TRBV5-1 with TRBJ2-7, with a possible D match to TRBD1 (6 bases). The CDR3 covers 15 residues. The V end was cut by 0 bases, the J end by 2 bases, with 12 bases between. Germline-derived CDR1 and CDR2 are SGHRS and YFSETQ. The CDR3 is CASSLVTGLAYEQYF. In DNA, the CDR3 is TGCGCCAGCAGCTTGGTCACAGGGCTCGCCTACGAGCAGTACTTC.

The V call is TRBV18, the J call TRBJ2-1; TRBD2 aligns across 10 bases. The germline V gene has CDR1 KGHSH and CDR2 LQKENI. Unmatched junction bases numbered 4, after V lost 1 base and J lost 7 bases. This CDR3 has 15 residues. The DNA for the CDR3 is TGTGCCAGCTCACCACTAGCGGGGGGTGGTAATGAGCAGTTCTTC. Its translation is CASSPLAGGGNEQFF.

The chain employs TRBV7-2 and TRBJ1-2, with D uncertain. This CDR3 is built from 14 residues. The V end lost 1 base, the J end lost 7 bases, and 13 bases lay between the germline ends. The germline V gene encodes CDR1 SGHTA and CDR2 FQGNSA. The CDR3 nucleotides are TGTGCCAGCAGCTTAGGTCCCAGGAACAGTGGCTACACCTTC. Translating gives CASSLGPRNSGYTF. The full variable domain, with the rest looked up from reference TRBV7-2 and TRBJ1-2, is GAGVSQSPSNKVTEKGKDVELRCDPISGHTALYWYRQSLGQGLEFLIYFQGNSAPDKSGLPSDRFSAERTGGSVSTLTIQRTQQEDSAVYLCASSLGPRNSGYTFGSGTRLTVV.

DNA of the CDR3: TGCGCCAGCAGCCTGCCACTAGCGGATGACTACAATGAGCAGTTCTTC. Translated, it gives CASSLPLADDYNEQFF. V gene TRBV5-1 combines with J gene TRBJ2-1; 8 nucleotides agree with TRBD2. The ends lost 4 bases at V and 3 bases at J; junction bases unmatched: 9. This CDR3 is built from 16 residues. In germline, CDR1 is SGHRS, CDR2 YFSETQ. The full variable domain, with the rest looked up from reference TRBV5-1 and TRBJ2-1, is KAGVTQTPRYLIKTRGQQVTLSCSPISGHRSVSWYQQTPGQGLQFLFEYFSETQRNKGNFPGRFSGRQFSNSRSEMNVSTLELGDSALYLCASSLPLADDYNEQFFGPGTRLTVL.

In nucleotides, the CDR3 is TGCAGTGCTAGCAGGACAGGGCAAGCTTTCTTT. It is translated as CSASRTGQAFF. This chain uses TRBV20-1 with TRBJ1-1; 8 bases match TRBD1. The germline V gene has CDR1 DFQATT and CDR2 SNEGSKA (reference sequence). This CDR3 has 11 amino acids. With 3 bases clipped from V and 9 bases from J, the junction kept 3 bases outside the gene matches.

CDR3 in DNA: TGTGCCAGCAGCGAAGGCCGTTATAGCGGGGGGGAAACAGATACGCAGTATTTT. Its protein is CASSEGRYSGGETDTQYF. The chain carries TRBV14 and TRBJ2-3, with 11 bases fitting TRBD2. V gave up 5 bases and J gave up 3 bases; unmatched junction bases: 13. The CDR3 is made up of 18 amino acids. Germline assignment: CDR1 SGHDN and CDR2 FVKESK.

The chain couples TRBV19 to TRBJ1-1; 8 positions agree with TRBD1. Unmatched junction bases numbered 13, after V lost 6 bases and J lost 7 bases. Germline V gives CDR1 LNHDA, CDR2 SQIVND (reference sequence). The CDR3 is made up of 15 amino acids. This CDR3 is CASSKRQGSWDEAFF. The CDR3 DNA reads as TGTGCCAGTAGCAAGCGACAGGGGTCGTGGGATGAAGCTTTCTTT.